The rows below give T cell receptor beta chains drawn from one sample of a study of blood T cells in healthy people across ages. TCRdb re-derived calls from the 5' RACE reads in MiXCR, one entry per CDR3 protein. The data hold 750,000 to 1,000,000 distinct CDR3 sequences, with 25% to 35% observed a single time. These data also featured in a second study, about T cells of mothers and their children.

Source material: blood. All receptors derive from a woman aged 35 to 49 in good health. CDR3s include the opening cysteine and the closing phenylalanine or tryptophan. A D gene is named only where the DNA matches it firmly. Clone size is not always given. Where it is, it says once, few, many or a class for expanded clones.

TRBD2	NA	TRBJ2-5	TRBV4-1	TGCGCCAGCAGCCAAGGTTCCACTAGCGGGGGGCTCGGGGAGACCCAGTACTTC	CASSQGSTSGGLGETQYF
NA	NA	TRBJ2-5	TRBV7-2	TGTGCCAGCAGCTTATGGACAGCTGGTTTGGAGACCCAGTACTTC	CASSLWTAGLETQYF
NA	NA	TRBJ1-2	TRBV30	TGTGCCTGGAGTTTTCGCAGGATGGGGGGCTACACCTTC	CAWSFRRMGGYTF
NA	NA	TRBJ2-4	TRBV7-2	TGCGCCAGCAGCTTATTCTCTAGCGTCGAGGATGAGCAGTACTTC	CASSLFSSVEDEQYF
TRBD2	NA	TRBJ2-1	TRBV7-2	TGTGCCAACAGCATTAGCGGGGGGACTTACAATGAGCAGTTCTTC	CANSISGGTYNEQFF
NA	NA	TRBJ2-5	TRBV6-1	TGTGCCAGCAGTGTTGACCAGGTCGGGACCCAGTACTTC	CASSVDQVGTQYF
TRBD2	NA	TRBJ2-3	TRBV13	TGTGCTAGCAGTCCAGGCGGGGGGATCACAGATACGCAGTATTTT	CASSPGGGITDTQYF
NA	many	TRBJ2-6	TRBV20-1	TGCAGTGCTAGCCCCCAGGGCTCAAGCTCAGCTGGGGCCAACGTCCTGACTTTC	CSASPQGSSSAGANVLTF
TRBD2	few	TRBJ2-1	TRBV6-4	TGTGCCAGCAGTGACCGAGCGGGGGGGCGGAACGAGCAGTTCTTC	CASSDRAGGRNEQFF
TRBD2	few	TRBJ2-7	TRBV7-3	TGTGCCAGCAGCTTAGCGGGGGGGACACAAACCTACGAGCAGTACTTC	CASSLAGGTQTYEQYF
NA	many	TRBJ2-7	TRBV29-1	TGCAGCGCGTCTCGCGGAGGCTACGAGCAGTACTTC	CSASRGGYEQYF